This TCR beta chain was recovered during a study of cytomegalovirus exposure and HLA in healthy donors. Donors sampled were nominally healthy, though unrecorded immune exposures were likely. Use of 60 Vbeta and 13 Jbeta primers characterized the PCR. Methods used by the authors: A later analysis tallied approximately 80 million unique TCR beta chains, around 11 million of them shared. Assay used: immunoSEQ multiplex PCR; TCRdb lists only in-frame clones, some missing. V, J and clone size are taken as reported in that table, and D and trimming were inferred from the DNA itself. The sample carries under 300,000 clones, about 66% recorded once. Findings and caveats of the study: Most observed TCR sequences were rare, whereas some public TCRs were detected in many donors. It was reportedly the case that the classifier diagnosed cytomegalovirus status with high specificity and sensitivity.

V lost 4 bases to trimming and J lost 2 bases; unmatched junction nucleotides: 2. This CDR3 contains 14 residues. The germline V gene encodes CDR1 SGHDT and CDR2 YYEEEE. As concerns this clone: Its antigen is currently unknown.

The chain is built from TRBV5-6 and TRBJ1-5, with 8 bases matching TRBD1. The TCR sequence derives from a female donor in good health and CMV-seronegative. The source material was PBMCs. The CDR3 sequence: CASSEGQGNQPQHF. In DNA form, the CDR3 reads TGTGCCAGCAGCGAGGGACAGGGCAATCAGCCCCAGCATTTT.